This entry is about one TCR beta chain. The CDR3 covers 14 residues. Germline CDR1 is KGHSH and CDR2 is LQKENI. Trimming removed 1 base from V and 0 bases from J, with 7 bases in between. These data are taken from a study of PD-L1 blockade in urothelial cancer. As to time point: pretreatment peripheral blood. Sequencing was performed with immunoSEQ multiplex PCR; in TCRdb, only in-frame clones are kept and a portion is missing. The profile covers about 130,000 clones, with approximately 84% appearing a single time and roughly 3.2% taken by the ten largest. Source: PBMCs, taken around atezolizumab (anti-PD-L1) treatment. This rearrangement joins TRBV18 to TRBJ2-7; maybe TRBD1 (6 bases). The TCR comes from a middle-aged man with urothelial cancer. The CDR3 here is CASSPRDNSYEQYF. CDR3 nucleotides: TGTGCCAGCTCACCACGGGACAACTCCTACGAGCAGTACTTC. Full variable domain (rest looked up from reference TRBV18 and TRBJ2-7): NAGVMQNPRHLVRRRGQEARLRCSPMKGHSHVYWYRQLPEEGLKFMVYLQKENIIDESGMPKERFSAEFPKEGPSILRIQQVVRGDSAAYFCASSPRDNSYEQYFGPGTRLTVT.